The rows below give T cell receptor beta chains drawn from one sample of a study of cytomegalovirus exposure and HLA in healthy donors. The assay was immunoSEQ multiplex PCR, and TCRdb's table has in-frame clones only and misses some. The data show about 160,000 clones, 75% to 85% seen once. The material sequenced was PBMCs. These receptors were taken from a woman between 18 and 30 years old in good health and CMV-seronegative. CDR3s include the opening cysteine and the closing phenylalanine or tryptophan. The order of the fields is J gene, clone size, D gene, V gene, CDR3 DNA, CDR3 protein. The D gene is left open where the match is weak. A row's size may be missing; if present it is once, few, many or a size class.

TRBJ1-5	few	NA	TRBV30	TGTGCCTGGGGGGAGTTTAGCAATCAGCCCCAGCATTTT	CAWGEFSNQPQHF
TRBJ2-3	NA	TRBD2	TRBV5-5	TGTGCCAGCAGCCCGGGGCTAGCGGGAGTATTTGGCTTGGCTGATACGCAGTATTTT	CASSPGLAGVFGLADTQYF
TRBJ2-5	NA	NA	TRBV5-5	TGTGCCAGCAGCTTGGGGAGGGCAGAGACCCAGTACTTC	CASSLGRAETQYF
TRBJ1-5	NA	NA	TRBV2	TGTGCCAGCAGCAGGGTAAGGGGCAATCAGCCCCAGCATTTT	CASSRVRGNQPQHF
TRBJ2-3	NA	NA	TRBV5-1	TGCGCCAGCAGCCCAACGGGGTTCGGTAGCACAGATACGCAGTATTTT	CASSPTGFGSTDTQYF
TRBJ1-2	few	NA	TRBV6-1	TGTGCCAGCAGTGAAGAAATGACAGCCCCGGGTAACTATGGCTACACCTTC	CASSEEMTAPGNYGYTF
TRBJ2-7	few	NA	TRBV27	TGTGCCAGCAGCCCATCTCCGGGGTCCTCCTACGAGCAGTACTTC	CASSPSPGSSYEQYF
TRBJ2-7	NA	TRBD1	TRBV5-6	TGTGCCAGCAGACGCAGACAGGGTCACGAGCAGTACTTC	CASRRRQGHEQYF
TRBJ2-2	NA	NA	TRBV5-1	TGCGCCAGCAGCTTGGATGCAGGGAACACCGGGGAGCTGTTTTTT	CASSLDAGNTGELFF
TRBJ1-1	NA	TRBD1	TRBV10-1	TGCGCCAGCAGCGCCGGACAGGGGAACACTGAAGCTTTCTTT	CASSAGQGNTEAFF
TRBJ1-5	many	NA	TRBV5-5	TGTGCCACCCGGACCAGGGGCAATCAGCCCCAGCATTTT	CATRTRGNQPQHF
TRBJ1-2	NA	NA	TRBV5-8	TGTGCCAGCAGCTTGACTGGACAGATCCGGAACGGCTACACCTTC	CASSLTGQIRNGYTF
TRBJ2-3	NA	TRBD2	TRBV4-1	TGCGCCAGCAGCCAAGATCTAGCGGGGGGGCGGACAGATACGCAGTATTTT	CASSQDLAGGRTDTQYF
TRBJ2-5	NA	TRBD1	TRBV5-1	TGCGCCAGCAGCTTGACCCAGAGGACAGGCCATCAAGAGACCCAGTACTTC	CASSLTQRTGHQETQYF
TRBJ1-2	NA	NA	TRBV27	TGTGCCAGCAGTTTAGACGGAGGCTATGGCTACACCTTC	CASSLDGGYGYTF
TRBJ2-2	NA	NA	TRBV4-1	TGCGCCAGCAGCCCGATCTCTATCGGGGAGCTGTTTTTT	CASSPISIGELFF
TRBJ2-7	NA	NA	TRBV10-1	TGCGCCAGCAGCGACGGGGGAGATCCTTACGAGCAGTACTTC	CASSDGGDPYEQYF
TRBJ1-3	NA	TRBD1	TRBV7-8	TGTGCCAGCAGCCTACGGGCACCGGGACAGTATTCAGGAAACACCATATATTTT	CASSLRAPGQYSGNTIYF
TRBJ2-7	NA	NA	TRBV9	TGTGCCAGCAGCGTAGGGACCGGGGACTACGAGCAGTACTTC	CASSVGTGDYEQYF
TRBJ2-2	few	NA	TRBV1	TGCACCAGCAGCCAAGATTCGAACAGCGGGACACAAACGAACACCGGGGAGCTGTTTTTT	CTSSQDSNSGTQTNTGELFF
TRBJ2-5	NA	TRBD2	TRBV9	TGTGCCAGCAGCGTAGGTACTAGCGGAGGGCAAGAGACCCAGTACTTC	CASSVGTSGGQETQYF
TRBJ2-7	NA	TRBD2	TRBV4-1	TGCGCCAGCAGCCGAGCGGGAGGGCCCAACTCCTACGAGCAGTACTTC	CASSRAGGPNSYEQYF
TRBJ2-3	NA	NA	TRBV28	TGTGCCAGCAGTTTAGGGGGGGGGCTTAACACAGATACGCAGTATTTT	CASSLGGGLNTDTQYF
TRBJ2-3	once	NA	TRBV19	TGTGCCAGTAGTTTAGACTCGACAGGTCCCGCGCAGTATTTT	CASSLDSTGPAQYF
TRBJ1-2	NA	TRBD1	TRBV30	TGTGCCTGGAGTGGAGGGACAGGGGGGGGTGGCTACACCTTC	CAWSGGTGGGGYTF
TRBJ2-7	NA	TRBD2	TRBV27	TGTGCCAGCAGTTTATCTTACGGGAGGGCGCTCTACGAGCAGTACTTC	CASSLSYGRALYEQYF
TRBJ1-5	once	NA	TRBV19	TGTGCCAGTAGGCCACAGGGTGATCAGCCCCAGCATTTT	CASRPQGDQPQHF
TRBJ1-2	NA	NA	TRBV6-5	TGTGCCAGCAGTAGCCCGACAGCGAACTATGGCTACACCTTC	CASSSPTANYGYTF
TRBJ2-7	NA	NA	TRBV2	TGTGCCAGTATCCGGGTCGGGGTGTCCGAGCAGTACTTC	CASIRVGVSEQYF
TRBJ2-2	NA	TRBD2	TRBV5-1	TGCGCCAGCAGCGAGGCATTTAGCGGGATCGCGAACACCGGGGAGCTGTTTTTT	CASSEAFSGIANTGELFF
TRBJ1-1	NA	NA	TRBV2	TGTGCCAGCAGTGATTGGGGGGGGCGAGTAGAGACTGAAGCTTTCTTT	CASSDWGGRVETEAFF
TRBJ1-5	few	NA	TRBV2	TGTGCCAGCAGGGACTTGGTGGGGGGAAATCAGCCCCAGCATTTT	CASRDLVGGNQPQHF
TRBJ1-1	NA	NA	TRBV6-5	TGTGCCAGCAGCCTTAGCGGGGACCCTGAAGCTTTCTTT	CASSLSGDPEAFF
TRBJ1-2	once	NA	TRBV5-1	TGCGCCAGCAGCTTGGTGGGCTCGGGGATCGGCTATGGCTACACCTTC	CASSLVGSGIGYGYTF
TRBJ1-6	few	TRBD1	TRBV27	TGTGCCAGCAGTGGGACAGCTTCTTACCTCCACTTT	CASSGTASYLHF
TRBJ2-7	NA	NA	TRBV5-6	TGTGCCAGCAGCTTGGCTAAAGAGCAGTACTTC	CASSLAKEQYF
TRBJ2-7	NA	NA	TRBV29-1	TGCAGCGTCTACGTACCTAGCTCCTACGAGCAGTACTTC	CSVYVPSSYEQYF
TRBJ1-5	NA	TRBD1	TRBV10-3	TGTGCCATCAGTGACTACAGGGGGAATCAGCCCCAGCATTTT	CAISDYRGNQPQHF
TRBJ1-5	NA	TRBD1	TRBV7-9	TGTGCCAGCAGCAACGGGACAGGGGGTAATCAGCCCCAGCATTTT	CASSNGTGGNQPQHF
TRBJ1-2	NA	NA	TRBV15	TGTGCCACCAGCAGCCAGGGTTACTATGGCTACACCTTC	CATSSQGYYGYTF
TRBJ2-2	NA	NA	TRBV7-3	TGTGCCAGCAGCTTTCCCCCGACCGGGGAGCTGTTTTTT	CASSFPPTGELFF
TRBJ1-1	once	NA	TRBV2	TGTGCCAGCAGACAGGCAACGAACACTGAAGCTTTCTTT	CASRQATNTEAFF
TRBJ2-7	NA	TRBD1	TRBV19	TGTGCCAGTAGTGGACAGGGGGCAGGGGGTTACGAGCAGTACTTC	CASSGQGAGGYEQYF
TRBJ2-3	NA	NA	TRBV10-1	TGCGCCAGCAGTGAGACAGGGACGGGCACAGATACGCAGTATTTT	CASSETGTGTDTQYF
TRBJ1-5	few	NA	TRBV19	TGTGCCAGTAGTATGAACAGGAATCAGCCCCAGCATTTT	CASSMNRNQPQHF
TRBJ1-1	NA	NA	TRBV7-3	TGTGCCAGCAGCTTCGACGGAGAGTGGAACACTGAAGCTTTCTTT	CASSFDGEWNTEAFF
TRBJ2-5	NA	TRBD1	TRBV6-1	TGTGCCAGCAGAAGACAGGGGGAAGAGACCCAGTACTTC	CASRRQGEETQYF
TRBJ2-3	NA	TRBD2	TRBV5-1	TGCGCCAGCAGAAAGTCGGGGGGGTCGACAGATACGCAGTATTTT	CASRKSGGSTDTQYF
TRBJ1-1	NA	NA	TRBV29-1	TGCAGCGTTGACCGGGGGATGAACACTGAAGCTTTCTTT	CSVDRGMNTEAFF
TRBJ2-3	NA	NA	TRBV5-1	TGCGCCAGCAGCCCCGAGGGCTCACCCAGCACAGATACGCAGTATTTT	CASSPEGSPSTDTQYF
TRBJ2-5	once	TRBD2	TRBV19	TGTGCCAGTAGTATAGACCCCCCACAGACTAGCGGGTTCGAGACCCAGTACTTC	CASSIDPPQTSGFETQYF
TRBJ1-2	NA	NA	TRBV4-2	TGTGCCAGCAGCCTTTATGGTGACAGAAACTATGGCTACACCTTC	CASSLYGDRNYGYTF
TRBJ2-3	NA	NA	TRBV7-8	TGTGCCAGCAGCCCACTAGCAACAGATACGCAGTATTTT	CASSPLATDTQYF
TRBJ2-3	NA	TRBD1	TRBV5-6	TGTGCCAGCAGCTTCGGGACAGGGGGCACAGATACGCAGTATTTT	CASSFGTGGTDTQYF
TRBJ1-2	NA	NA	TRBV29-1	TGCAGCGTTCGGGACAACCCCTATGGCTACACCTTC	CSVRDNPYGYTF